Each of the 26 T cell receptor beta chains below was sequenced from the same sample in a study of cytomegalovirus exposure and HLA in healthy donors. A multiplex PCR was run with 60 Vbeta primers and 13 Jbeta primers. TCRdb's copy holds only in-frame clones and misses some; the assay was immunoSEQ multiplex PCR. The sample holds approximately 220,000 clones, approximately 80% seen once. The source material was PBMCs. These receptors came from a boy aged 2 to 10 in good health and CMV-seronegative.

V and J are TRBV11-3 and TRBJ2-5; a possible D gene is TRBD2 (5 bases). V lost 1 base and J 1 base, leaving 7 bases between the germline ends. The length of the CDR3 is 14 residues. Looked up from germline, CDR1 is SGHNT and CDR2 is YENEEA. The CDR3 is CASSLGGIQETQYF. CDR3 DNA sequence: TGTGCCAGCAGCTTAGGAGGGATCCAAGAGACCCAGTACTTC.

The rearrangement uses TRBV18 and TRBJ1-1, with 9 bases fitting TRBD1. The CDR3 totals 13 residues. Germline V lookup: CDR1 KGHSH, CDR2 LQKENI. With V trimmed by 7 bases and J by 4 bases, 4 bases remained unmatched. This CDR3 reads CASWGTGFTEAFF. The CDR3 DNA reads TGTGCCAGCTGGGGGACAGGGTTCACTGAAGCTTTCTTT.

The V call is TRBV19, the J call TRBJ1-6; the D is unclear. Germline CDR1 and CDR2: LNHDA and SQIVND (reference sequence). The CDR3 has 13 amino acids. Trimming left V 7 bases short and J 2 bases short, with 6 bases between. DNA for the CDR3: TGTGCCAGTAAGAGCCCCTATAATTCACCCCTCCACTTT. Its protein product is CASKSPYNSPLHF.

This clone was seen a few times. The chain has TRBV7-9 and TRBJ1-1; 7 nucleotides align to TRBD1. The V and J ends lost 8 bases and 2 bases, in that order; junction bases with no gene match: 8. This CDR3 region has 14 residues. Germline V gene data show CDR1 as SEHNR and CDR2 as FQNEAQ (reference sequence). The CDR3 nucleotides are TGTGCCAGCTTTGCCGGGACAGCTAACACTGAAGCTTTCTTT. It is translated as CASFAGTANTEAFF.

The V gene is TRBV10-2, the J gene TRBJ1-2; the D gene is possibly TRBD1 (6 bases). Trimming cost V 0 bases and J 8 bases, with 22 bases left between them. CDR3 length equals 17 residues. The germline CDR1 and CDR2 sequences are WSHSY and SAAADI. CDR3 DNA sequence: TGCGCCAGCAGTGAGTCGACTCTAGGCAGGGGAGTTGAAGGCTACACCTTC. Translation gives CASSESTLGRGVEGYTF.

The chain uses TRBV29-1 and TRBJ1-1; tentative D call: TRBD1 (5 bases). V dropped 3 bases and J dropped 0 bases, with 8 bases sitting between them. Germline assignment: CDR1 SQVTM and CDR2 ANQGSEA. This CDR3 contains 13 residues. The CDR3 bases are TGCAGCGTTGATGGACACTTGAACACTGAAGCTTTCTTT. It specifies CSVDGHLNTEAFF.

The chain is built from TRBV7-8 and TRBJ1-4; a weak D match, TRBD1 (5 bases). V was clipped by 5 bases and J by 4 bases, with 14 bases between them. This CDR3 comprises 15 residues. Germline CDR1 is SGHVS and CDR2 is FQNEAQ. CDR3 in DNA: TGTGCCAGCAGCCAGAAAGGGCAGGGTAATGAAAAACTGTTTTTT. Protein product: CASSQKGQGNEKLFF. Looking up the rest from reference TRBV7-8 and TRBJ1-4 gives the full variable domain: GAGVSQSPRYKVAKRGQDVALRCDPISGHVSLFWYQQALGQGPEFLTYFQNEAQLDKSGLPSDRFFAERPEGSVSTLKIQRTQQEDSAVYLCASSQKGQGNEKLFFGSGTQLSVL.

As DNA, the CDR3 is TGTGCCAGCAGCGGGGACAGGATCGACTATGGCTACACCTTC. This codes for CASSGDRIDYGYTF. The rearrangement links TRBV5-4 to TRBJ1-2; 8 nucleotides match TRBD1. Trimming cost V 4 bases and J 3 bases; bases outside gene matches: 5. Germline V CDR1 and CDR2: SGHNT, YYREEE (reference sequence). The CDR3 is 14 amino acids.

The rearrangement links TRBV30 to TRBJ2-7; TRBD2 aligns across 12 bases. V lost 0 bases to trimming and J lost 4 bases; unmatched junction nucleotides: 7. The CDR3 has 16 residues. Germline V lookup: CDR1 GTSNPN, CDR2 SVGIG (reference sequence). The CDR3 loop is CAWSVRSSGRVYEQYF. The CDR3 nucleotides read TGTGCCTGGAGTGTACGGTCTAGCGGGAGGGTTTACGAGCAGTACTTC. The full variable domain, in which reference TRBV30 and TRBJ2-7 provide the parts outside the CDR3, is SQTIHQWPATLVQPVGSPLSLECTVEGTSNPNLYWYRQAAGRGLQLLFYSVGIGQISSEVPQNLSASRPQDRQFILSSKKLLLSDSGFYLCAWSVRSSGRVYEQYFGPGTRLTVT.

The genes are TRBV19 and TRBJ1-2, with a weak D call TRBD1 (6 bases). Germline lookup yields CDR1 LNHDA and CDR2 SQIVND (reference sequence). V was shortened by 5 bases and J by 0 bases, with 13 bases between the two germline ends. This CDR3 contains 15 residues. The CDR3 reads CASSPSQGSNYGYTF. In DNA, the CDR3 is TGTGCCAGTAGTCCGTCACAGGGTTCTAACTATGGCTACACCTTC.

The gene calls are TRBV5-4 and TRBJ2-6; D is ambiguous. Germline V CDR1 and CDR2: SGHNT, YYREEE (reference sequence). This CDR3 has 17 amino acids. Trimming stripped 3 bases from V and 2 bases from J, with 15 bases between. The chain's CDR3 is CASSSPVANAGANVLTF. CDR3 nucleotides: TGTGCCAGCAGCTCGCCCGTAGCAAATGCTGGGGCCAACGTCCTGACTTTC.

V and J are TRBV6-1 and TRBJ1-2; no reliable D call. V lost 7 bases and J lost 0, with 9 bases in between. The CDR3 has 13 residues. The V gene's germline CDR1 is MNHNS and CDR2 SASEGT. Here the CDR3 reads CASISLANYGYTF. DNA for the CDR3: TGTGCCAGCATCTCTCTAGCTAACTATGGCTACACCTTC.

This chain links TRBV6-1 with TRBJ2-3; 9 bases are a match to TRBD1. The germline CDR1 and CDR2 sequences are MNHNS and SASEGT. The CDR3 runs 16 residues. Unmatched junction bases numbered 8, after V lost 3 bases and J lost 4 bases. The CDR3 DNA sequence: TGTGCCAGCAGTGAGGTCCCGGGACAGGGATCAGATACGCAGTATTTT. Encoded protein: CASSEVPGQGSDTQYF.

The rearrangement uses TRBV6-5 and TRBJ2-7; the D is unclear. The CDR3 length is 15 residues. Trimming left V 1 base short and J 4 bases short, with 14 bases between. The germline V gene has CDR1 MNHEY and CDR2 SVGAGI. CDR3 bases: TGTGCCAGCAGTTACTTACGGGTCGGCCCATACGAGCAGTACTTC. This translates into CASSYLRVGPYEQYF.

In DNA form, the CDR3 reads TGTGCCTGGAGTGTACAGTTGGGCTCTGGAAACACCATATATTTT. Residues: CAWSVQLGSGNTIYF. This chain links TRBV30 with TRBJ1-3; D is unclear. The CDR3 contains 15 residues. The germline gives CDR1 GTSNPN, CDR2 SVGIG (reference sequence). V was pared by 0 bases and J by 0 bases, with 9 bases between.

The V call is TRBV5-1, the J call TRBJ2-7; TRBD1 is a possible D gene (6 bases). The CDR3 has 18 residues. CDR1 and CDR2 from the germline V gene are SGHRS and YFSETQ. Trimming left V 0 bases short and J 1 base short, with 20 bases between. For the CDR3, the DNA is TGCGCCAGCAGCTTGGAATCCCTGACACATCAGGGGTCCTACGAGCAGTACTTC. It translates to CASSLESLTHQGSYEQYF.

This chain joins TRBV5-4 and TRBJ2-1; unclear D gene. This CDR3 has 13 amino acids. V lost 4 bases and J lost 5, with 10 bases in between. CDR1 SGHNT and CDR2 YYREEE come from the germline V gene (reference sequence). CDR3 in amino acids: CASSRTTNNEQFF. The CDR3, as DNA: TGTGCCAGCAGCCGAACTACTAACAATGAGCAGTTCTTC.

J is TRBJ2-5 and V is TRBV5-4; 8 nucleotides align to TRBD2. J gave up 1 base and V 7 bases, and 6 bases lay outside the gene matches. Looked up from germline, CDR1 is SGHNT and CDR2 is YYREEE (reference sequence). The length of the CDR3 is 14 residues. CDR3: CASSLAGIQETQYF. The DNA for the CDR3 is TGTGCCAGCTCCCTAGCGGGTATCCAAGAGACCCAGTACTTC.

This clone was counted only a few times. The chain's CDR3 is CAWIPGLAGSYEQYF. CDR3 bases: TGTGCCTGGATCCCCGGACTAGCGGGGTCCTACGAGCAGTACTTC. The V call is TRBV30, the J call TRBJ2-7; 12 bases are a match to TRBD2. V was clipped by 4 bases and J by 1 base; unmatched bases: 5. The CDR3 has 15 residues. CDR1 is GTSNPN and CDR2 is SVGIG in the germline V gene (reference sequence).

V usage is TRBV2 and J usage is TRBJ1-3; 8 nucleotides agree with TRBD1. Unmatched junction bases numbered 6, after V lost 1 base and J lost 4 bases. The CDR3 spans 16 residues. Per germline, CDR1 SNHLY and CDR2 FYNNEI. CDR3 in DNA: TGTGCCAGCAGTGAAGGCTTGACAGGGGCGGGAAACACCATATATTTT. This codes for CASSEGLTGAGNTIYF.

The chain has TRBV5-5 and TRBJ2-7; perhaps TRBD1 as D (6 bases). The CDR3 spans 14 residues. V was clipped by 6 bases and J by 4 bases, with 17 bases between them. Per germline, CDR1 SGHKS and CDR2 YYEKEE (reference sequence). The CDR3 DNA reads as TGTGCCAGCATGCCGGGACACAACTTTTACGAGCAGTACTTC. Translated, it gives CASMPGHNFYEQYF.

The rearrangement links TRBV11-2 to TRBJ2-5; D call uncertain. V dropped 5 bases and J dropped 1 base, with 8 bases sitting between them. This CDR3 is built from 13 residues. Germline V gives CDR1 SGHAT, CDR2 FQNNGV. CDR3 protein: CASSHDTQETQYF. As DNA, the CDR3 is TGTGCCAGCAGCCACGACACCCAAGAGACCCAGTACTTC.

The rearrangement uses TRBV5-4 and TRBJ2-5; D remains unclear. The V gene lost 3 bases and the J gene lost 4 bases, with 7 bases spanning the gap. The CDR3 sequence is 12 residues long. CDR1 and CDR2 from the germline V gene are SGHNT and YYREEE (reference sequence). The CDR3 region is CASSYTGETQYF. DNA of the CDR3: TGTGCCAGCAGCTACACGGGAGAGACCCAGTACTTC.

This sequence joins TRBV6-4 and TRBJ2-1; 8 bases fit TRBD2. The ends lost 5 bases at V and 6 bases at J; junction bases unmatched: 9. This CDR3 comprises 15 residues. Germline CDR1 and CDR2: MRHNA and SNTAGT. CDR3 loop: CASSLGLAVLNEQFF. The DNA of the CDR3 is TGTGCCAGCAGTTTAGGACTAGCTGTCCTCAATGAGCAGTTCTTC.

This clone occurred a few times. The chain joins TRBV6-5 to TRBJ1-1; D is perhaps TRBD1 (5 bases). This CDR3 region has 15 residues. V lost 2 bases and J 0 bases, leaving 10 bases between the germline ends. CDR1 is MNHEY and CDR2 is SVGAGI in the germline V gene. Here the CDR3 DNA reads TGTGCCAGCAGTTACCTCAGGGATCTGAACACTGAAGCTTTCTTT. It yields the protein CASSYLRDLNTEAFF.

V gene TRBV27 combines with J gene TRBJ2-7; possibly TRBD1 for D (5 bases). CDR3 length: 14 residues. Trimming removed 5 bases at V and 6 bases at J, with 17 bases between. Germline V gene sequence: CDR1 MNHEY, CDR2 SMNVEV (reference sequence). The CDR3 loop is CASSLRADMREQYF. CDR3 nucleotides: TGTGCCAGCAGTCTCAGGGCGGATATGCGCGAGCAGTACTTC.